This T cell receptor (beta chain) was retrieved from a study of blood T cell repertoires in COVID-19. Study-level information: The United States, Italy and Spain provided the acute and convalescent COVID-19 samples. Sample material is recorded as cDNA or gDNA derived from T cells, B-cell-depleted T cells, or PBMCs.

The CDR3 contains 13 residues. V lost 1 base and J lost 8, with 11 bases in between. In germline, CDR1 is SGHAT, CDR2 FQNNGV. As for this clone: This CDR3 is also generated by other DNA sequences in the sample.

As processed by the authors: Cell counts per sample came from amplifying reference gene primers. The repertoire was sequenced with immunoSEQ multiplex PCR; TCRdb's copy has only in-frame clones and lacks some. That table is the source of V, J and clone size, and D and trimming were worked out from the DNA. The sample includes 200,000 to 300,000 clones, more than 80% of them seen just once. This sequence originates from a human donor in a cohort sampled during active COVID-19. The V gene is TRBV11-2, the J gene TRBJ1-1, with no clear D. The sample comprised peripheral blood. The CDR3 DNA sequence: TGTGCCAGCAGCTTAGTAGGAGGCACCGAAGCTTTCTTT. Protein product: CASSLVGGTEAFF. Full variable domain (rest looked up from reference TRBV11-2 and TRBJ1-1): EAGVAQSPRYKIIEKRQSVAFWCNPISGHATLYWYQQILGQGPKLLIQFQNNGVVDDSQLPKDRFSAERLKGVDSTLKIQPAKLEDSAVYLCASSLVGGTEAFFGQGTRLTVV.